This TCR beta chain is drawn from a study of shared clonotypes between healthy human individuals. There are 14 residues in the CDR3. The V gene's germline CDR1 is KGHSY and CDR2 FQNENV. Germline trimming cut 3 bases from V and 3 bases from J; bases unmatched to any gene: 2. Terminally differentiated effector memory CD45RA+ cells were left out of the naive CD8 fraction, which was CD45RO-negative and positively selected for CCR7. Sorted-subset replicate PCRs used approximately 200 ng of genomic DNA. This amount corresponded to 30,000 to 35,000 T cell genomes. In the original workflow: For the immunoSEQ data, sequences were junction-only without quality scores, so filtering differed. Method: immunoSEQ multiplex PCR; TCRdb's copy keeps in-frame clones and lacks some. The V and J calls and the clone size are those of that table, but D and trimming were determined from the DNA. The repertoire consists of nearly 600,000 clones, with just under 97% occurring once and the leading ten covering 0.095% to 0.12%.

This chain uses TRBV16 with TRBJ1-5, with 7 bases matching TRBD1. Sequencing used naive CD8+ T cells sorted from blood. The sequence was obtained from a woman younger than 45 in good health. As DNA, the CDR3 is TGTGCCAGCAGCCACGGGACAGTCAATCAGCCCCAGCATTTT. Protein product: CASSHGTVNQPQHF.